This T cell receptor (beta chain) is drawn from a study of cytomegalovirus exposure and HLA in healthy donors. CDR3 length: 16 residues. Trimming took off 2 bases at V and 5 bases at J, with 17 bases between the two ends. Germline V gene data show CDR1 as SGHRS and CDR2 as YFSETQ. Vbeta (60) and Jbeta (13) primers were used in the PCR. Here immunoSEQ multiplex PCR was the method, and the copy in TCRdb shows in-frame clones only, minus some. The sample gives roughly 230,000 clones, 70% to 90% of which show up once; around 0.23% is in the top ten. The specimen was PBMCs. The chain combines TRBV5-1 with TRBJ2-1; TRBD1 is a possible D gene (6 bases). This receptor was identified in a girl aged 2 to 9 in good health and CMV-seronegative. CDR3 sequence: CASSLLRVRDNNEQFF. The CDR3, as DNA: TGCGCCAGCAGCTTACTCAGGGTGAGGGACAACAATGAGCAGTTCTTC.